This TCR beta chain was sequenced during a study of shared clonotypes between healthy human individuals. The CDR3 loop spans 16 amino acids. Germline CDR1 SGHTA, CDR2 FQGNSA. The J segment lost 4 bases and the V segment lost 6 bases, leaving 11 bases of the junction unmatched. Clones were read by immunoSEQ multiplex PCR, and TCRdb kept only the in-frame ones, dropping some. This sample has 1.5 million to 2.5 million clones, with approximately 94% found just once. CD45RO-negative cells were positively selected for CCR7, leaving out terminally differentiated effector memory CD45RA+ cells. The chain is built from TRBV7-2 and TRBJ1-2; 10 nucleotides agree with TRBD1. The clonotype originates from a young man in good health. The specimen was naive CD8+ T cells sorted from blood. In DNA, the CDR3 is TGTGCCAGCAGGGAACCCGGGACAGGGGAGGGCTATGGCTACACCTTC. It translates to CASREPGTGEGYGYTF.